This T cell receptor beta chain originates from a study (dated by TCRdb to the mid-2010s). At the level of the whole study: Whether tumor-infiltrating Tregs in breast cancer are recruited from blood Tregs or converted in situ from other CD4+ T cell subsets was tested.

This clonotype came up a few times. No antigen is known for it. No much larger clonotype is one base removed from it; base qualities were not supplied. For CDR1 and CDR2, the germline V gene lists SGHRS and YFSETQ. The CDR3 numbers 13 residues from cysteine through phenylalanine. Only CDR3 DNA is held: 39 bases, read in frame from base 1. Trimming leaves V shorter by 4 bases and J shorter by 4 bases, with the junction holding 5 bases beyond the gene matches. The paper's findings and limits, for the study overall: Validation in the larger cohort was restricted to a single TCR beta V-J rearrangement rather than whole repertoires. Tumor memory CD4+ T cell TCR gene usage clustered with blood and lymph node memory CD4+ cells and lymph node naive CD4+ cells. Tumor-infiltrating Treg TCR alpha and beta sequences overlapped most with tumor naive CD4+ T cells, then with blood naive CD4+ T cells.

Amplification of full-length TCR variable regions was done by 5' RACE PCR using constant-region reverse primers, and this step was followed by semi-nested PCR with Nested Universal Primer A. Using the ReliaPrep RNA Cell Miniprep System, total RNA was extracted, and the SMARTer RACE 5'/3' Kit was then used to reverse transcribe the RNA into 5'RACE-ready cDNA. Multiplex adaptors were used to barcode full-length TCR alpha and beta libraries, and the barcoded libraries were sequenced on an Illumina MiSeq. As for the authors' bioinformatics: For each of nine subset-tissue groups, sequencing data from the five patients were pooled, and the groups were then compared using unsupervised clustering of TCR gene usage. The Morisita-Horn index was used to calculate repertoire similarity, with shared sequences weighted by how much each contributed to each repertoire. In-frame beta chains were kept once TCRdb had trimmed the public reads at Q25 with fastp and called clones with MiXCR. Here each entry gathers all rows of one CDR3 protein and keeps the most common genes and DNA. These V and J calls are TCRdb output, not the study's own analysis. Across this sample there are roughly 54,000 distinct CDR3 sequences, with 17% seen only once. Under 2.5% of the sample belongs to the ten largest clones.

To purify naive CD4+ T cells, the Miltenyi Naive CD4+ T Cell Isolation kit was used, and CD25 microbeads served to deplete Tregs. Tregs, naive and memory CD4+ T cells from tumor, blood and ipsilateral draining lymph nodes of about five breast cancer patients underwent full-length TCR alpha and beta sequencing. Ficoll density gradient centrifugation was used to isolate mononuclear cells from either lymph nodes or 50 ml of peripheral blood. A purity exceeding 90% was confirmed by FACS for the sorted cell populations. The rearranged segments are TRBV5-1 and TRBJ2-7; TRBD1 agrees with 7 junctional bases. Sample: naive CD4+ T cells sorted from blood. The intended sense of this specimen's cell subset or site label: naive CD4+ T cells, CD4+CD45RA+CD25-. This sequence originates from a female donor with breast cancer. The sequenced DNA: TGCGCCAGCAGCGTGACGACAGGGTACGAGCAGTACTTC. Translated, it reads CASSVTTGYEQYF. With the rest looked up from the reference TRBV5-1 and TRBJ2-7 genes rather than sequenced, the full variable domain is KAGVTQTPRYLIKTRGQQVTLSCSPISGHRSVSWYQQTPGQGLQFLFEYFSETQRNKGNFPGRFSGRQFSNSRSEMNVSTLELGDSALYLCASSVTTGYEQYFGPGTRLTVT.